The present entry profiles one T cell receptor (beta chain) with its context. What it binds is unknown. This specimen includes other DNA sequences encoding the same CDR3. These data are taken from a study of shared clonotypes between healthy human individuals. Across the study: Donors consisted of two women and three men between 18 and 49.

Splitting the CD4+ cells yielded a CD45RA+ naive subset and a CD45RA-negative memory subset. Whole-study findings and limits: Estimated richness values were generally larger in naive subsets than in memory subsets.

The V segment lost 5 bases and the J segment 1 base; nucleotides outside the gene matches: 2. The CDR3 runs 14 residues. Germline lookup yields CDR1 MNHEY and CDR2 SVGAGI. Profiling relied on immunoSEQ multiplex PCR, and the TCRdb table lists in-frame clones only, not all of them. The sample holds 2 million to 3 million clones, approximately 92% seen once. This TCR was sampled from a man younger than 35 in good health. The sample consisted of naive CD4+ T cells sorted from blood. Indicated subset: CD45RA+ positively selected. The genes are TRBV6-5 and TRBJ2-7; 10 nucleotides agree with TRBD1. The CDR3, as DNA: TGTGCCAGCAGTCGGACAGGGGGATCCTACGAGCAGTACTTC. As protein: CASSRTGGSYEQYF.